This T cell receptor beta chain is drawn from a study of T cells in Graves' hyperthyroidism and ophthalmopathy. About the study: Specimen type is peripheral blood, collected at initial diagnosis prior to any treatment.

Every diagnosis used clinical symptoms, serum thyroxine and TRAb, thyroid ultrasound and orbital computed tomography. Any symptoms of ophthalmopathy came after the first hyperthyroidism diagnosis, from which the blood sample dates. Researchers amplified the TCR beta CDR3 regions from RNA transcripts. TCR CDR3 underwent first-round RT-PCR with the HTBI primer set. Using its own MiXCR run on the multiplex PCR reads, TCRdb lists one record per CDR3 protein. This table holds 350,000 or so distinct CDR3 sequences, about a sixth found once. Germline CDR1 and CDR2: SGHAT and FQNNGV. V was shortened by 2 bases and J by 6 bases, with 11 bases between the two germline ends. CDR3 length equals 14 residues.

This receptor was obtained from a woman in her thirties with Graves' hyperthyroidism that later progressed to Graves' ophthalmopathy. This chain connects TRBV11-2 to TRBJ2-1; TRBD1 might be the D (5 bases). Input material: blood. This CDR3 reads CASSLNRLGNEQFF. The CDR3 DNA reads TGTGCCAGCAGCTTAAACAGGTTAGGCAATGAGCAGTTCTTC.